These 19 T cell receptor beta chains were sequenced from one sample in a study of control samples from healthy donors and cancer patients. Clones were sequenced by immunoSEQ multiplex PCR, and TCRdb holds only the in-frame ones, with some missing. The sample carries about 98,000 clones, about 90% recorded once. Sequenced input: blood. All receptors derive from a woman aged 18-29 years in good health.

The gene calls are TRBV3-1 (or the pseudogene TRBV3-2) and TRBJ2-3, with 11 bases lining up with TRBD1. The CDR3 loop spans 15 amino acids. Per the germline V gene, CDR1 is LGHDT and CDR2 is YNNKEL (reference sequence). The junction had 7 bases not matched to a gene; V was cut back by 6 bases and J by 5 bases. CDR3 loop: CASSPGTGGRDTQYF. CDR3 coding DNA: TGTGCCAGCAGTCCCGGGACAGGGGGAAGAGATACGCAGTATTTT.

The CDR3 DNA follows: TGTGCCAGCTCACCTTACCGTAGGAAGTCTTTCTCTGGGGCCAACGTCCTGACTTTC. Protein sequence: CASSPYRRKSFSGANVLTF. The chain has TRBV18 and TRBJ2-6; D remains unclear. V was clipped by 3 bases and J by 0 bases, with 18 bases between them. CDR3 length: 19 residues. The germline gives CDR1 KGHSH, CDR2 LQKENI.

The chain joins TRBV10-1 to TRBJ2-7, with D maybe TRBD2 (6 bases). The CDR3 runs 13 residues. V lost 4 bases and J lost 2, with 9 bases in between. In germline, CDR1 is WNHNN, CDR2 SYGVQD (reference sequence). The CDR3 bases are TGCGCCAGCAGTGTCCGGGGGACCTACGAGCAGTACTTC. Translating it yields CASSVRGTYEQYF.

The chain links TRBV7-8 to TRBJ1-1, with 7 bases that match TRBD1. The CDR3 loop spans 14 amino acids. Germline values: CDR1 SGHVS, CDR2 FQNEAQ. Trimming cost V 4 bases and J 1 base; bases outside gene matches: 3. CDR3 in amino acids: CASSSTGANTEAFF. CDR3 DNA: TGTGCCAGCAGCTCCACAGGGGCGAACACTGAAGCTTTCTTT.

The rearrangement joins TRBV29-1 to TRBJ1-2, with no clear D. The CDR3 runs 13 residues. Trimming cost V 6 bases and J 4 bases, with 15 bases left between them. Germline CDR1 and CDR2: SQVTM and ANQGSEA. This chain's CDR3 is CSVPTASAYGYTF. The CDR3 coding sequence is TGCAGCGTCCCGACGGCCAGTGCCTATGGCTACACCTTC. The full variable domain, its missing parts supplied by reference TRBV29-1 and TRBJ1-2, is SAVISQKPSRDICQRGTSLTIQCQVDSQVTMMFWYRQQPGQSLTLIATANQGSEATYESGFVIDKFPISRPNLTFSTLTVSNMSPEDSSIYLCSVPTASAYGYTFGSGTRLTVV.

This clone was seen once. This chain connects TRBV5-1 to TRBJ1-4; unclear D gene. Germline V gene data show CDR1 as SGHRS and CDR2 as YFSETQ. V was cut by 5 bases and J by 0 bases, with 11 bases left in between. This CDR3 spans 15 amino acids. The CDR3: CASRNLQSTNEKLFF. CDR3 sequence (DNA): TGCGCCAGCAGGAATTTACAGTCAACTAATGAAAAACTGTTTTTT.

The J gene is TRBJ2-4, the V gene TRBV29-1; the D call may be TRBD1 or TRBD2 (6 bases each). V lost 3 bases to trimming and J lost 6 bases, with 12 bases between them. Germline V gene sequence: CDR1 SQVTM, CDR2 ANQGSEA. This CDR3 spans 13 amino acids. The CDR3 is CSVDGGTTNIQYF. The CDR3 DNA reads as TGCAGCGTTGACGGGGGCACAACAAACATTCAGTACTTC.

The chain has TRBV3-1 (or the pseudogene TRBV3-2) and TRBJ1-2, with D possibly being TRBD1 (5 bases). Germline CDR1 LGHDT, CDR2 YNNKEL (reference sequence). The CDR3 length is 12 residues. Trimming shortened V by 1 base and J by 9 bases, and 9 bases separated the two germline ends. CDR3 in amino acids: CASSQGWGSYTF. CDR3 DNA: TGTGCCAGCAGCCAAGGATGGGGCAGCTACACCTTC.

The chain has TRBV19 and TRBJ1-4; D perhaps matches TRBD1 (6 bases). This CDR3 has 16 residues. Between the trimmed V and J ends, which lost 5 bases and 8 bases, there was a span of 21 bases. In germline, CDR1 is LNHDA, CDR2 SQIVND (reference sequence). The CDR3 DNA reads TGTGCCAGTAGTGCAGATCTTGGGGGGCTAAGGGAAAAACTGTTTTTT. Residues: CASSADLGGLREKLFF.

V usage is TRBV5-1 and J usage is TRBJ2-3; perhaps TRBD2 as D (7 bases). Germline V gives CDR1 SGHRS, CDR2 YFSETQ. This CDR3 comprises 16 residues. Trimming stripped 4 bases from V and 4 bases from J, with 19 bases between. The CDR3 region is CASSPGGRVPADTQYF. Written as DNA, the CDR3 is TGCGCCAGCAGCCCGGGGGGCAGGGTGCCGGCAGATACGCAGTATTTT.

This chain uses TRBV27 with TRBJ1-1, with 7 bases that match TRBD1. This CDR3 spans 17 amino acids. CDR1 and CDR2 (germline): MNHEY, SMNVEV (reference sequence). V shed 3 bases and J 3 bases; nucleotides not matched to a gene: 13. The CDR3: CASSFLGWPRGDTEAFF. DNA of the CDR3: TGTGCCAGCAGTTTCCTTGGCTGGCCCAGGGGGGACACTGAAGCTTTCTTT.

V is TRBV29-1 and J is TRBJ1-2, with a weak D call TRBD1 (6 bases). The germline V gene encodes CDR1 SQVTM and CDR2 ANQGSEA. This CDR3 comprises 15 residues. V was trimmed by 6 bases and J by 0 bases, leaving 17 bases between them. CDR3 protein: CSVATGTPANYGYTF. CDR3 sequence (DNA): TGCAGCGTCGCAACCGGGACACCCGCTAACTATGGCTACACCTTC.

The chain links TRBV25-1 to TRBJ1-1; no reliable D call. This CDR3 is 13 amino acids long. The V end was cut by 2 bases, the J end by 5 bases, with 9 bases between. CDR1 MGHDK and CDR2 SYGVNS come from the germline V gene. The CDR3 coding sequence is TGTGCCAGCAGTGAACGCCTGGCAACTGAAGCTTTCTTT. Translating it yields CASSERLATEAFF.

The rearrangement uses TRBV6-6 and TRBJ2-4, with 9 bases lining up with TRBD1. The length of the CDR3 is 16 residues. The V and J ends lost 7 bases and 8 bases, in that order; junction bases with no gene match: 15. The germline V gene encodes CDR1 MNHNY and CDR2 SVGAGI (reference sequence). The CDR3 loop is CASTLSPGTGLDIQYF. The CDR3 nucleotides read TGTGCCAGCACTTTATCCCCCGGGACAGGGTTGGACATTCAGTACTTC.

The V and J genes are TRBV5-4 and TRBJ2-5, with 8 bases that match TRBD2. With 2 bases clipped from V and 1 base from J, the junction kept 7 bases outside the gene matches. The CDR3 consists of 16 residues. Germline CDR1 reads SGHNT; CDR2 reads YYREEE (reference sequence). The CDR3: CASSFSGGRFQETQYF. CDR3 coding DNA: TGTGCCAGCAGCTTCTCGGGGGGGAGATTCCAAGAGACCCAGTACTTC.

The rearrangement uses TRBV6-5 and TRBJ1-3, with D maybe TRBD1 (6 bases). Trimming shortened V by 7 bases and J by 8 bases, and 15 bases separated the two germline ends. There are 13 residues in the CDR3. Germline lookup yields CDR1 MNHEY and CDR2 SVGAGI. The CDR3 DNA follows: TGTGCCAGCAAAGCCAGGGGTACAGACACCATATATTTT. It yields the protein CASKARGTDTIYF.

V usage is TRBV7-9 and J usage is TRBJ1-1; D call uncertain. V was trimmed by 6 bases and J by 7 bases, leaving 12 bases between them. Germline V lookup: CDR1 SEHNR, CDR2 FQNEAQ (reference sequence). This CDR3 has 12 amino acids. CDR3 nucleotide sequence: TGTGCCAGCAGTGTCAGCAGCGGTGAAGCTTTCTTT. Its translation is CASSVSSGEAFF.

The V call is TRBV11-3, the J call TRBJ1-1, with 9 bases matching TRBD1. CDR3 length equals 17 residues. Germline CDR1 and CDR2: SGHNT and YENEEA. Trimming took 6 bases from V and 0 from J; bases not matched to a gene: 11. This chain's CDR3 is CASRRGGTGPMNTEAFF. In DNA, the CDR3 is TGTGCCAGCAGGCGTGGCGGGACAGGGCCTATGAACACTGAAGCTTTCTTT.

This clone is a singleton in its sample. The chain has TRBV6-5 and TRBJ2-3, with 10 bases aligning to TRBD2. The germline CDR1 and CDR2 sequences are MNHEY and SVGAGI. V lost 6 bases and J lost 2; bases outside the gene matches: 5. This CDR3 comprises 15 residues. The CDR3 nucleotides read TGTGCCAGCAGCGTACTAGCGGGGTCCACAGATACGCAGTATTTT. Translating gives CASSVLAGSTDTQYF.